A selection of T cell receptor beta chains follows, all from one sample in a study of OX40 agonist ivuxolimab in advanced cancers. TCRdb's table, derived via immunoSEQ multiplex PCR, lists solely in-frame clones and lacks some. The profile shows tens of thousands of clones, 75% to 90% of them singletons. The source material was CD4+ or CD8+ T cells sorted from blood, sampled in a trial of the OX40 agonist ivuxolimab. Receptor source: an adult with an advanced solid tumor such as melanoma, head and neck, liver or kidney cancer. The CDR3 runs from the conserved cysteine through the conserved F or W. Each record gives: CDR3 DNA, CDR3 protein, D gene, V gene, J gene, clone size. A D gene is named only where the DNA matches it firmly. Size is stated for part of the rows, as once, few or many counts, or as a class when the clone is expanded.

DNA: TGTGCCAGCAGGGGGGGGGCCGTGAACACTGAAGCTTTCTTT
CDR3: CASRGGAVNTEAFF
D: .
V: TRBV6-5
J: TRBJ1-1
size: .

DNA: TGTGCCTGGGATCGTGGCGGGGGCTCCTACAATGAGCAGTTCTTC
CDR3: CAWDRGGGSYNEQFF
D: TRBD2
V: TRBV30
J: TRBJ2-1
size: once

DNA: TGTGCCAGCAGCCAAGATCGGGGGCTCACTCAGCCCCAGCATTTT
CDR3: CASSQDRGLTQPQHF
D: .
V: TRBV4-2
J: TRBJ1-5
size: .

DNA: TGTGCCACCAGCGGATGGACAGGGAAAGAGACCCAGTACTTC
CDR3: CATSGWTGKETQYF
D: TRBD1
V: TRBV15
J: TRBJ2-5
size: .

DNA: TGCGCCAGCAGCTTGGTCCCCGTAGCTAACTATGGCTACACCTTC
CDR3: CASSLVPVANYGYTF
D: .
V: TRBV5-1
J: TRBJ1-2
size: few

DNA: TGTGCCAGCAGTTACTCTCCGGGGGCCGCAGATACGCAGTATTTT
CDR3: CASSYSPGAADTQYF
D: .
V: TRBV6-6
J: TRBJ2-3
size: .

DNA: TGTGCCTGGAGTGGACTAGCGGGGGACAATGAGCAGTTCTTC
CDR3: CAWSGLAGDNEQFF
D: TRBD2
V: TRBV30
J: TRBJ2-1
size: .

DNA: TGTGCCTGGACTGTGAACCATTCACCCCTCCACTTT
CDR3: CAWTVNHSPLHF
D: .
V: TRBV30
J: TRBJ1-6
size: once

DNA: TGTGCCAGCAGCTTAGAAGCAGGGACCCCTCAGGAGACCCAGTACTTC
CDR3: CASSLEAGTPQETQYF
D: .
V: TRBV11-3
J: TRBJ2-5
size: once

DNA: TGCGCCAGCAGCCAAGATTACCGGACAACTAATGAAAAACTGTTTTTT
CDR3: CASSQDYRTTNEKLFF
D: .
V: TRBV4-1
J: TRBJ1-4
size: once

DNA: TGTGCCATCAGTGAGAGTGGGGGGACGAACACCGGGGAGCTGTTTTTT
CDR3: CAISESGGTNTGELFF
D: .
V: TRBV10-3
J: TRBJ2-2
size: .

DNA: TGTGCCAGCAGCCAAGATGAGGGTTATGGCTACACCTTC
CDR3: CASSQDEGYGYTF
D: .
V: TRBV4-2
J: TRBJ1-2
size: .

DNA: TGTGCCAGCAGCTCACAGGGGGCGAACACTGAAGCTTTCTTT
CDR3: CASSSQGANTEAFF
D: TRBD1
V: TRBV11-3
J: TRBJ1-1
size: once

DNA: TGTGCCAGTAGTATGACGGGAAGCACAGATACGCAGTATTTT
CDR3: CASSMTGSTDTQYF
D: .
V: TRBV19
J: TRBJ2-3
size: few

DNA: TGTGCCAGCAGTTCCCCCAGTGCGGGCTCCTACGAGCAGTACTTC
CDR3: CASSSPSAGSYEQYF
D: .
V: TRBV28
J: TRBJ2-7
size: .

DNA: TGTGCCGGCAGCTTAGTGACCTACGAGCAGTACTTC
CDR3: CAGSLVTYEQYF
D: .
V: TRBV28
J: TRBJ2-7
size: .

DNA: TGTGCCAGCAGTCGACTAGCGGGGGCCGGCACAGATACGCAGTATTTT
CDR3: CASSRLAGAGTDTQYF
D: TRBD2
V: TRBV6-6
J: TRBJ2-3
size: .

DNA: TGTGCCAGCTCACCACCGGGGGGCCGGACTGAAGCTTTCTTT
CDR3: CASSPPGGRTEAFF
D: .
V: TRBV18
J: TRBJ1-1
size: .

DNA: TGTGCCAGCAGCACCGGAGGGAGAGATACGCAGTATTTT
CDR3: CASSTGGRDTQYF
D: .
V: TRBV11-2
J: TRBJ2-3
size: .

DNA: TGCGCCAGCAGCTCCGGACAAACTAGCGGGGGGTTTAATGAGCAGTTCTTC
CDR3: CASSSGQTSGGFNEQFF
D: TRBD2
V: TRBV5-1
J: TRBJ2-1
size: .

DNA: TGCGCCAGCAGCTTCCAAACCGAACCCTCAGATACGCAGTATTTT
CDR3: CASSFQTEPSDTQYF
D: .
V: TRBV5-1
J: TRBJ2-3
size: .

DNA: TGTGCCAGCAGTTACGTCGGGATCAGCAATCAGCCCCAGCATTTT
CDR3: CASSYVGISNQPQHF
D: .
V: TRBV28
J: TRBJ1-5
size: .